These T cell receptor beta chains were read from a single sample in a study of blood T cell repertoires in COVID-19. Generated by immunoSEQ multiplex PCR, the TCRdb table keeps only in-frame clones and is missing some. The data contain over 55,000 clones, roughly 80% of them singletons. Sequenced material: PBMCs or T cells enriched from blood (not recorded which). The receptor source for this set is a woman aged 35 to 49 with acute COVID-19. Both conserved end residues are part of each CDR3. Fields, in order: V gene, clone size, D gene, J gene, CDR3 protein, CDR3 DNA. A D gene is named only where the DNA matches it firmly. Size is stated for part of the rows, as once, few or many counts, or as a class when the clone is expanded.

V gene: TRBV28
clone size: few
D gene: -
J gene: TRBJ1-1
CDR3 protein: CASSLRTEAFF
CDR3 DNA: TGTGCCAGCAGTTTGAGGACTGAAGCTTTCTTT

V gene: TRBV19
clone size: -
D gene: TRBD2
J gene: TRBJ2-1
CDR3 protein: CASSPLGLAAQFF
CDR3 DNA: TGTGCCAGTAGCCCATTGGGACTAGCGGCGCAGTTCTTC

V gene: TRBV5-4
clone size: -
D gene: -
J gene: TRBJ2-1
CDR3 protein: CASSLPVKDNEQFF
CDR3 DNA: TGTGCCAGCAGCTTACCGGTCAAAGACAATGAGCAGTTCTTC

V gene: TRBV28
clone size: -
D gene: -
J gene: TRBJ1-4
CDR3 protein: CASSTDATNEKLFF
CDR3 DNA: TGTGCCAGCAGTACAGATGCAACTAATGAAAAACTGTTTTTT

V gene: TRBV3-1/TRBV3-2
clone size: -
D gene: TRBD2
J gene: TRBJ2-5
CDR3 protein: CASSFRTSGRFLETQYF
CDR3 DNA: TGTGCCAGCAGCTTTCGAACTAGCGGGAGATTTCTAGAGACCCAGTACTTC

V gene: TRBV5-4
clone size: once
D gene: -
J gene: TRBJ2-1
CDR3 protein: CASSPGGVTYNEQFF
CDR3 DNA: TGTGCCAGCAGCCCGGGCGGGGTAACCTACAATGAGCAGTTCTTC

V gene: TRBV10-2
clone size: -
D gene: -
J gene: TRBJ1-1
CDR3 protein: CASSEGAGRTEAFF
CDR3 DNA: TGCGCCAGCAGTGAGGGGGCGGGGCGCACTGAAGCTTTCTTT

V gene: TRBV9
clone size: few
D gene: -
J gene: TRBJ2-1
CDR3 protein: CASSVGSRSSYNEQFF
CDR3 DNA: TGTGCCAGCAGCGTAGGGTCCCGGAGCTCCTACAATGAGCAGTTCTTC

V gene: TRBV6-5
clone size: -
D gene: TRBD1
J gene: TRBJ1-5
CDR3 protein: CASSAKTGNNQPQHF
CDR3 DNA: TGTGCCAGCAGCGCGAAGACAGGGAATAATCAGCCCCAGCATTTT

V gene: TRBV4-1
clone size: -
D gene: -
J gene: TRBJ2-7
CDR3 protein: CASSQLAALATYEQYF
CDR3 DNA: TGCGCCAGCAGCCAACTGGCGGCCCTAGCCACCTACGAGCAGTACTTC

V gene: TRBV11-2
clone size: -
D gene: -
J gene: TRBJ1-4
CDR3 protein: CASGRHETNEKLFF
CDR3 DNA: TGTGCCAGCGGTCGACATGAAACTAATGAAAAACTGTTTTTT

V gene: TRBV6-1
clone size: -
D gene: -
J gene: TRBJ2-3
CDR3 protein: CASSDGQGTDTQYF
CDR3 DNA: TGTGCCAGCAGTGACGGCCAGGGCACAGATACGCAGTATTTT

V gene: TRBV7-3
clone size: -
D gene: TRBD1
J gene: TRBJ2-7
CDR3 protein: CASSPHRTGTQYF
CDR3 DNA: TGTGCCAGCAGCCCCCATAGGACAGGGACGCAGTACTTC

V gene: TRBV4-1
clone size: once
D gene: -
J gene: TRBJ1-1
CDR3 protein: CASSQEFSRNTEAFF
CDR3 DNA: TGCGCCAGCAGCCAAGAGTTTTCGAGGAACACTGAAGCTTTCTTT

V gene: TRBV2
clone size: -
D gene: TRBD1
J gene: TRBJ1-6
CDR3 protein: CASSQTGAYNSPLHF
CDR3 DNA: TGTGCCAGCAGTCAGACAGGGGCCTATAATTCACCCCTCCACTTT

V gene: TRBV4-1
clone size: -
D gene: -
J gene: TRBJ1-1
CDR3 protein: CASSHSGSTEAFF
CDR3 DNA: TGCGCCAGCAGCCATTCGGGGTCCACTGAAGCTTTCTTT

V gene: TRBV5-4
clone size: -
D gene: TRBD1
J gene: TRBJ2-5
CDR3 protein: CASSSDRAGAQYF
CDR3 DNA: TGTGCCAGCAGCTCGGACAGGGCTGGGGCCCAGTACTTC

V gene: TRBV10-3
clone size: -
D gene: -
J gene: TRBJ1-3
CDR3 protein: CAISEREISSGNTIYF
CDR3 DNA: TGTGCCATCAGTGAACGGGAGATTAGCTCTGGAAACACCATATATTTT

V gene: TRBV5-4
clone size: -
D gene: -
J gene: TRBJ2-7
CDR3 protein: CASSPDNSYEQYF
CDR3 DNA: TGTGCCAGCAGCCCGGACAACTCCTACGAGCAGTACTTC

V gene: TRBV21-1
clone size: -
D gene: -
J gene: TRBJ2-4
CDR3 protein: CASSNPGTSGRAFGKNIQYF
CDR3 DNA: TGTGCCAGCAGCAACCCCGGGACTAGCGGGAGGGCCTTCGGGAAAAACATTCAGTACTTC

V gene: TRBV11-2
clone size: -
D gene: TRBD2
J gene: TRBJ2-2
CDR3 protein: CASSFLAGNTGELFF
CDR3 DNA: TGTGCCAGCAGCTTCCTAGCGGGGAACACCGGGGAGCTGTTTTTT

V gene: TRBV6-5
clone size: -
D gene: TRBD1
J gene: TRBJ1-2
CDR3 protein: CASHKGETGHYGYTF
CDR3 DNA: TGTGCCAGCCATAAAGGAGAGACAGGGCACTATGGCTACACCTTC

V gene: TRBV29-1
clone size: -
D gene: TRBD1
J gene: TRBJ1-1
CDR3 protein: CSGLTGAHTEAFF
CDR3 DNA: TGCAGCGGCCTGACAGGGGCACACACTGAAGCTTTCTTT

V gene: TRBV3-1/TRBV3-2
clone size: few
D gene: TRBD2
J gene: TRBJ2-1
CDR3 protein: CASSQDSGLAGVDEQFF
CDR3 DNA: TGTGCCAGCAGCCAAGATAGTGGGCTAGCGGGAGTGGATGAGCAGTTCTTC

V gene: TRBV6-1
clone size: few
D gene: TRBD2
J gene: TRBJ2-3
CDR3 protein: CASSGTSGRAYTDTQYF
CDR3 DNA: TGTGCCAGCAGTGGGACTAGCGGGAGAGCGTACACAGATACGCAGTATTTT

V gene: TRBV3-1/TRBV3-2
clone size: few
D gene: -
J gene: TRBJ1-6
CDR3 protein: CASSQERTISYNSPLHF
CDR3 DNA: TGTGCCAGCAGCCAAGAGAGAACTATCTCCTATAATTCACCCCTCCACTTT

V gene: TRBV3-1/TRBV3-2
clone size: -
D gene: TRBD2
J gene: TRBJ2-5
CDR3 protein: CASSQSGGDWVTQYF
CDR3 DNA: TGTGCCAGCAGCCAAAGCGGGGGGGACTGGGTGACCCAGTACTTC

V gene: TRBV6-5
clone size: -
D gene: -
J gene: TRBJ1-2
CDR3 protein: CASSPTGVASYGYTF
CDR3 DNA: TGTGCCAGCAGCCCGACCGGCGTCGCTAGCTATGGCTACACCTTC

V gene: TRBV27
clone size: -
D gene: TRBD1
J gene: TRBJ1-1
CDR3 protein: CASRMHRGDGTEAFF
CDR3 DNA: TGTGCCAGCAGGATGCACAGGGGTGACGGCACTGAAGCTTTCTTT

V gene: TRBV5-1
clone size: -
D gene: -
J gene: TRBJ1-6
CDR3 protein: CASSLGQYNSPLHF
CDR3 DNA: TGCGCCAGCAGCTTGGGGCAGTATAATTCACCCCTCCACTTT

V gene: TRBV5-1
clone size: -
D gene: TRBD1
J gene: TRBJ2-6
CDR3 protein: CASSSDPGGTFSGANVLTF
CDR3 DNA: TGCGCCAGCAGCTCCGACCCAGGGGGTACTTTCTCTGGGGCCAACGTCCTGACTTTC

V gene: TRBV2
clone size: -
D gene: TRBD2
J gene: TRBJ2-4
CDR3 protein: CAGSAGGPQNIQYF
CDR3 DNA: TGTGCCGGATCAGCGGGAGGGCCCCAAAACATTCAGTACTTC

V gene: TRBV15
clone size: -
D gene: -
J gene: TRBJ1-2
CDR3 protein: CATSRVPRANYGYTF
CDR3 DNA: TGTGCCACCAGCAGAGTCCCGAGAGCTAACTATGGCTACACCTTC

V gene: TRBV5-4
clone size: -
D gene: -
J gene: TRBJ2-1
CDR3 protein: CASSFYPPSVNEQFF
CDR3 DNA: TGTGCCAGCAGCTTCTACCCCCCAAGCGTCAATGAGCAGTTCTTC

V gene: TRBV10-3
clone size: -
D gene: TRBD1
J gene: TRBJ2-1
CDR3 protein: CAIQTGGGNEQFF
CDR3 DNA: TGTGCCATCCAGACAGGGGGAGGGAATGAGCAGTTCTTC

V gene: TRBV27
clone size: -
D gene: -
J gene: TRBJ2-2
CDR3 protein: CASSPGVGSGTGELFF
CDR3 DNA: TGTGCCAGCAGCCCGGGGGTCGGGTCGGGCACCGGGGAGCTGTTTTTT

V gene: TRBV4-1
clone size: -
D gene: TRBD1
J gene: TRBJ1-2
CDR3 protein: CASSRDQGATYGYTF
CDR3 DNA: TGCGCCAGCAGCCGTGATCAGGGGGCGACCTATGGCTACACCTTC

V gene: TRBV6-1
clone size: -
D gene: TRBD1
J gene: TRBJ1-6
CDR3 protein: CASSDRGDSPLHF
CDR3 DNA: TGTGCCAGCAGTGACAGGGGGGATTCACCCCTCCACTTT

V gene: TRBV6-1
clone size: -
D gene: TRBD1
J gene: TRBJ2-1
CDR3 protein: CASTGTGGSDEQFF
CDR3 DNA: TGTGCCAGCACCGGGACAGGGGGTTCCGATGAGCAGTTCTTC

V gene: TRBV7-2
clone size: -
D gene: TRBD2
J gene: TRBJ2-2
CDR3 protein: CASRGLAAAGELFF
CDR3 DNA: TGTGCCAGCAGGGGGCTAGCGGCAGCCGGGGAGCTGTTTTTT

V gene: TRBV14
clone size: -
D gene: -
J gene: TRBJ1-2
CDR3 protein: CASSHTSGAWGYTF
CDR3 DNA: TGTGCCAGCAGCCATACCTCAGGGGCCTGGGGCTACACCTTC

V gene: TRBV19
clone size: -
D gene: -
J gene: TRBJ1-5
CDR3 protein: CASRDSYRSYSNQPQHF
CDR3 DNA: TGTGCCAGTAGGGACTCCTACCGATCTTATAGCAATCAGCCCCAGCATTTT